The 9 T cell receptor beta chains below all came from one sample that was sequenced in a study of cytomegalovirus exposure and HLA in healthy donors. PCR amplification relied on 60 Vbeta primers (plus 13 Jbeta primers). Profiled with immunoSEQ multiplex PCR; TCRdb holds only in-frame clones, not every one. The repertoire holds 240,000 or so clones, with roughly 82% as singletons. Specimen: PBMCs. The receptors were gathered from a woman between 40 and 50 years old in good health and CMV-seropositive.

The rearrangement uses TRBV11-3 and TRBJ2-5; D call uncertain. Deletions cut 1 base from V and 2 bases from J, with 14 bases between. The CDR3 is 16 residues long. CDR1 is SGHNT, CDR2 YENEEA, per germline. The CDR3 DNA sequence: TGTGCCAGCAGCTTAGGAAGGCGGAATATACAAGAGACCCAGTACTTC. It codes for CASSLGRRNIQETQYF.

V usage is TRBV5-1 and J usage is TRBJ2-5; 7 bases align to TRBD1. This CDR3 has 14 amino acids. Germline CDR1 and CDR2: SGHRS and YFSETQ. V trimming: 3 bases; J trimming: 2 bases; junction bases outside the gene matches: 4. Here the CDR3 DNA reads TGCGCCAGCAGCTCGGGACAGCCTCAAGAGACCCAGTACTTC. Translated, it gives CASSSGQPQETQYF.

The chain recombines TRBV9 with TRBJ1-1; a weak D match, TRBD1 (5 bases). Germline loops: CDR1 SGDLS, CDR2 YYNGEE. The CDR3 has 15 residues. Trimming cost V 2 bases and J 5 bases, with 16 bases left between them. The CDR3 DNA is TGTGCCAGCAGCGTCTCAGGGAATGTGGCTACTGAAGCTTTCTTT. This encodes CASSVSGNVATEAFF. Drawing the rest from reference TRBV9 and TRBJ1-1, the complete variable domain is DSGVTQTPKHLITATGQRVTLRCSPRSGDLSVYWYQQSLDQGLQFLIQYYNGEERAKGNILERFSAQQFPDLHSELNLSSLELGDSALYFCASSVSGNVATEAFFGQGTRLTVV.

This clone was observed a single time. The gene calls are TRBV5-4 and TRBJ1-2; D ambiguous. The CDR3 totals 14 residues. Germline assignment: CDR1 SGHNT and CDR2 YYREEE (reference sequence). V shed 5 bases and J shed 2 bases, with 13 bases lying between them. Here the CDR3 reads CASRFNDGNYGYTF. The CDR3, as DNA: TGTGCCAGCAGATTTAATGACGGGAACTATGGCTACACCTTC.

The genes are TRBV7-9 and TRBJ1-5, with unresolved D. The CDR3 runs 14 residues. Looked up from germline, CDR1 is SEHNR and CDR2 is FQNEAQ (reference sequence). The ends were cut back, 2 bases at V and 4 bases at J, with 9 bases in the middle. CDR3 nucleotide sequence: TGTGCCAGCAGCTTACACGGACTGAATCAGCCCCAGCATTTT. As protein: CASSLHGLNQPQHF.

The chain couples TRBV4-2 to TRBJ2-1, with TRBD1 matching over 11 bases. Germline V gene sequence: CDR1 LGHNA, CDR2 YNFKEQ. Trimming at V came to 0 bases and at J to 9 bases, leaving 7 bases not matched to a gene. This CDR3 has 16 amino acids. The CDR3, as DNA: TGTGCCAGCAGCCAAGAACCGGACAGGGGGCACACTGAGCAGTTCTTC. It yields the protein CASSQEPDRGHTEQFF.

In DNA, the CDR3 is TGCGCCAGCAGCCAAGAGGGACTACGGAACAATGAGCAGTTCTTC. Translating it yields CASSQEGLRNNEQFF. This sequence joins TRBV4-3 and TRBJ2-1, with 7 bases identical to TRBD2. The CDR3 spans 15 residues. V lost 0 bases and J lost 5; bases outside the gene matches: 4. CDR1 LGHNA and CDR2 YSLEER come from the germline V gene.

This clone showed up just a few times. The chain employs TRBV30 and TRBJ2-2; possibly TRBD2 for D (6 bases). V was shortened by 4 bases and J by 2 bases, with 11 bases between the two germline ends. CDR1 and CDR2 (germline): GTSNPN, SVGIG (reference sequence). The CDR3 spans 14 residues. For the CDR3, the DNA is TGTGCCTGGAAGGCGGGGATCAACACCGGGGAGCTGTTTTTT. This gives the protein CAWKAGINTGELFF.

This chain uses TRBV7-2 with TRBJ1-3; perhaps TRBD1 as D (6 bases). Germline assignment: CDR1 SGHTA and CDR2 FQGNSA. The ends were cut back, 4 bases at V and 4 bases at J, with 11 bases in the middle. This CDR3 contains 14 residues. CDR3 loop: CASSSPGQGNTIYF. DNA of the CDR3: TGTGCCAGCAGCTCCCCCGGACAGGGAAACACCATATATTTT.